The entry that follows covers one TCR beta chain sequence. These data belong to a study of shared clonotypes between healthy human individuals. Study context: Donors had three CD4 naive, three CD4 memory, two CD8 naive and one CD8 memory plate apiece.

Selected positively for CCR7 and CD45RO-negative, naive CD8 cells excluded terminally differentiated effector memory CD45RA+ cells. At the deep level, the assay was run. The DNA input per sorted-subset replicate PCR was approximately 210 ng, corresponding to 28,000 or so T cell genomes. Here immunoSEQ multiplex PCR was the method, and the copy in TCRdb shows in-frame clones only, minus some. Of about 1.9 million clones in the sample, about 94% were seen once. Sequenced input: naive CD8+ T cells from PBMCs. This sequence originates from a man aged 18 to 30 in good health. Some clones in this sample may be carry-over from other donors' samples.

CDR3 loop: CASSVGQGNTGELFF. The CDR3 DNA follows: TGCGCCAGCAGTGTGGGACAGGGCAACACCGGGGAGCTGTTTTTT. The J gene is TRBJ2-2, the V gene TRBV10-1, with 9 nucleotides matching TRBD1. V shed 4 bases and J 2 bases; nucleotides not matched to a gene: 2. The CDR3 extends over 15 amino acids. Looked up from germline, CDR1 is WNHNN and CDR2 is SYGVQD (reference sequence).